Shown below are 4 T cell receptor beta chains from a single sample sequenced in a study of cytomegalovirus exposure and HLA in healthy donors. Vbeta (60) and Jbeta (13) primers were used in the PCR. TCRdb's table, derived via immunoSEQ multiplex PCR, lists solely in-frame clones and lacks some. The data hold 75,000 to 95,000 clones, with 70% to 80% observed a single time. The sequenced sample was PBMCs. These receptors were collected from a human donor in good health.

This clone appeared a single time. This rearrangement joins TRBV4-2 to TRBJ2-7; 9 nucleotides line up with TRBD2. The V segment lost 0 bases and the J segment 5 bases; nucleotides outside the gene matches: 5. The germline V gene encodes CDR1 LGHNA and CDR2 YNFKEQ. The CDR3 spans 15 residues. CDR3 DNA sequence: TGTGCCAGCAGCCAAGATTTGGCGGGAGGGGACGAGCAGTACTTC. Residues: CASSQDLAGGDEQYF.

The chain couples TRBV21-1 to TRBJ1-2; the D call of TRBD1 is as the table states it, not checked on the DNA. TRBV21-1 constitutes a pseudogene. The CDR3 extends over 14 amino acids. The CDR3 DNA reads as TGTGCCAGCAGCTTCAAAGTCCCCAGGGGCCGCTACACCTTC. Amino acids: CASSFKVPRGRYTF.

The genes are TRBV18 and TRBJ2-3; 14 bases line up with TRBD2. V trimming: 6 bases; J trimming: 3 bases; junction bases outside the gene matches: 8. Looked up from germline, CDR1 is KGHSH and CDR2 is LQKENI. This CDR3 comprises 17 residues. CDR3: CASSPGLAGGRTDTQYF. The CDR3 coding sequence is TGTGCCAGCTCTCCAGGACTAGCGGGGGGCAGGACAGATACGCAGTATTTT.

The chain is built from TRBV19 and TRBJ2-1; 9 nucleotides match TRBD2. Germline lookup yields CDR1 LNHDA and CDR2 SQIVND (reference sequence). The CDR3 runs to 16 residues. J was trimmed by 1 base and V by 6 bases; bases with no gene match: 7. The chain's CDR3 is CASSDIAGASYNEQFF. The CDR3 nucleotides are TGTGCCAGTAGCGACATAGCGGGGGCTTCCTACAATGAGCAGTTCTTC.